This T cell receptor beta chain was captured in a study of T cell changes during pregnancy in multiple sclerosis. Clones were sequenced by immunoSEQ multiplex PCR, and TCRdb holds only the in-frame ones, with some missing. The profile shows some 80,000 clones, around 94% of them singletons. Germline CDR1 reads SGDLS; CDR2 reads YYNGEE. V dropped 4 bases and J dropped 3; count of bases not matched to a gene: 8. The CDR3 has 16 amino acids. Sequenced material: CD4+ T cells from peripheral blood mononuclear cells, taken after pregnancy. This sequence was found in a female donor with multiple sclerosis, enrolled in a pregnancy study. This rearrangement joins TRBV9 to TRBJ1-3, with 9 bases aligning to TRBD1. The CDR3 here is CASSLTTGGDGNTIYF. Here the CDR3 DNA reads TGTGCCAGCAGCCTCACGACAGGGGGAGATGGAAACACCATATATTTT.